The 6 T cell receptor beta chains given below trace back to one sample, sequenced in a study of OX40 agonist ivuxolimab in advanced cancers. Generated by immunoSEQ multiplex PCR, the TCRdb table keeps only in-frame clones and is missing some. This table holds about 19,000 clones, 65% to 85% found once. The sequencing here drew on CD4+ or CD8+ T cells sorted from blood, taken in a trial of the OX40 agonist ivuxolimab. The receptor set was obtained from an adult with an advanced solid tumor such as melanoma, head and neck, liver or kidney cancer.

This sequence joins TRBV2 and TRBJ2-7; 7 positions match TRBD1. This CDR3 is built from 14 residues. V lost 3 bases to trimming and J lost 4 bases; unmatched junction nucleotides: 6. Germline V lookup: CDR1 SNHLY, CDR2 FYNNEI. CDR3 amino acids: CASSDVGGRYEQYF. The CDR3 DNA reads as TGTGCCAGCAGTGATGTAGGGGGCCGGTACGAGCAGTACTTC.

CDR3 sequence reads: CASSGGGEQFF. The CDR3 nucleotides are TGTGCCAGCAGCGGGGGAGGCGAGCAGTTCTTC. The chain uses TRBV9 and TRBJ2-1, with D tentatively TRBD2 (6 bases). The CDR3 consists of 11 residues. Germline loops: CDR1 SGDLS, CDR2 YYNGEE. The germline V and J ends were trimmed by 3 bases and 10 bases, with 8 bases remaining between them.

This clone has only one observation. The chain has TRBV5-6 and TRBJ2-7; no definite D call. Germline CDR1 is SGHDT and CDR2 is YYEEEE. V was cut by 0 bases and J by 4 bases, with 11 bases left in between. The CDR3 consists of 14 residues. The CDR3 DNA reads TGTGCCAGCAGCTTGGGGCCCCTGGGATACGAGCAGTACTTC. It yields the protein CASSLGPLGYEQYF.

This chain links TRBV28 with TRBJ1-1, with D tentatively TRBD1 (5 bases). CDR1 is MDHEN, CDR2 SYDVKM, per germline. The V end was cut by 2 bases, the J end by 4 bases, with 11 bases between. The CDR3 is 14 residues long. DNA of the CDR3: TGTGCCAGCAGTTTACCCCAGGGTCCCACTGAAGCTTTCTTT. It specifies CASSLPQGPTEAFF. The variable domain in full, completed from reference TRBV28 and TRBJ1-1, reads DVKVTQSSRYLVKRTGEKVFLECVQDMDHENMFWYRQDPGLGLRLIYFSYDVKMKEKGDIPEGYSVSREKKERFSLILESASTNQTSMYLCASSLPQGPTEAFFGQGTRLTVV.

J is TRBJ2-7 and V is TRBV11-2; possibly TRBD1 for D (5 bases). The CDR3 totals 15 residues. From germline, CDR1 is SGHAT and CDR2 FQNNGV. V shed 4 bases and J shed 2 bases, with 15 bases lying between them. For the CDR3, the DNA is TGTGCCAGCAGCTCCTTCCCGACAGACACCTACGAGCAGTACTTC. Translation: CASSSFPTDTYEQYF.

V is TRBV2 and J is TRBJ1-2; possibly TRBD1 for D (5 bases). Germline V CDR1 and CDR2: SNHLY, FYNNEI. This CDR3 is 15 amino acids long. V was clipped by 3 bases and J by 0 bases, with 11 bases between them. The CDR3 nucleotides are TGTGCCAGCAGTGATATCCGGGGGGCTAACTATGGCTACACCTTC. Translating it yields CASSDIRGANYGYTF.